The rows below give T cell receptor beta chains drawn from one sample of a study of blood T cell repertoires in COVID-19. The data were produced by immunoSEQ multiplex PCR, yet TCRdb's version contains in-frame clones alone and is incomplete. The table records around 220,000 clones, 75% to 95% of them present only once. Sequenced: PBMCs or T cells enriched from blood (not recorded which). The receptors here all came from a woman between 18 and 30 years old who had recovered from COVID-19. Both conserved end residues are part of each CDR3. The D gene is left open where the match is weak. A clone size is listed for some rows: how often the clone was seen (once, few, many), or a class if it is expanded.

J gene	V gene	clone size	D gene	CDR3 DNA	CDR3 protein
TRBJ2-3	TRBV9	.	TRBD2	TGTGCCAGCAGCAGGGGGCTAGCGGGAGGACCAGATACGCAGTATTTT	CASSRGLAGGPDTQYF
TRBJ1-2	TRBV6-2/TRBV6-3	.	TRBD1	TGTGCCAGCAGTTACTTACAGGGGAGTGACTATGGCTACACCTTC	CASSYLQGSDYGYTF
TRBJ2-3	TRBV9	once	.	TGTGCCAGCAGCGTAGATCCGGGTCAGGGGGGAGATACGCAGTATTTT	CASSVDPGQGGDTQYF
TRBJ2-1	TRBV19	.	TRBD2	TGTGCCAGTAGTAGGGGGTTGGGGCGGGAGGTAGATGAGCAGTTCTTC	CASSRGLGREVDEQFF
TRBJ1-2	TRBV3-1/TRBV3-2	.	TRBD1	TGTGCCAGCAGCCGAACAGGGGTTAACTATGGCTACACCTTC	CASSRTGVNYGYTF
TRBJ2-7	TRBV18	.	.	TGTGCCAGCTCACCGGGGCTTGACCGAACCGCTTACGAGCAGTACTTC	CASSPGLDRTAYEQYF
TRBJ1-6	TRBV7-2	.	.	TGTGCCAGCAGCTTACAGGGGAATTCACCCCTCCACTTT	CASSLQGNSPLHF
TRBJ2-7	TRBV29-1	.	TRBD1	TGCAGCGTTGGAGACCCCAGGGGGACATCCTACGAGCAGTACTTC	CSVGDPRGTSYEQYF
TRBJ2-2	TRBV19	.	.	TGTGCCAGTAGTACCAGCGGGTCTACTACCGGGGAGCTGTTTTTT	CASSTSGSTTGELFF
TRBJ2-3	TRBV3-1/TRBV3-2	.	.	TGTGCCAGCAGCTTCAGCGGGCGCCATACCACAGATACGCAGTATTTT	CASSFSGRHTTDTQYF
TRBJ2-5	TRBV7-9	.	.	TGTGCCAGCAGCTCGGTGGGGGGTCAGACCCAGTACTTC	CASSSVGGQTQYF
TRBJ1-4	TRBV3-1/TRBV3-2	.	TRBD1	TGTGCCAGCAGCTATCAGGGGGTGTCTGAAAAACTGTTTTTT	CASSYQGVSEKLFF
TRBJ1-1	TRBV6-4	.	.	TGTGCCAGCACCTTAGAGCCAGCGCAGGGGGAAGCTTTCTTT	CASTLEPAQGEAFF
TRBJ1-5	TRBV2	.	.	TGTGCCAGCCTACGGGACTTTGTAAGAGATCAGCCCCAGCATTTT	CASLRDFVRDQPQHF
TRBJ1-3	TRBV2	.	.	TGTGCCAGCAGGACCGACGGCGGAGCGAACACCATATATTTT	CASRTDGGANTIYF
TRBJ2-7	TRBV6-6	.	.	TGTGCCAGCAGGCTGGGGCAGCTATACGAGCAGTACTTC	CASRLGQLYEQYF
TRBJ1-2	TRBV28	.	TRBD1	TGTGCCAGCAGTTTGGGGGACAGCTATGGCTACACCTTC	CASSLGDSYGYTF
TRBJ2-6	TRBV19	.	.	TGTGCCAGTAGTGGCCGGGCTGGGGCCAACGTCCTGACTTTC	CASSGRAGANVLTF
TRBJ2-7	TRBV12-3/TRBV12-4	.	.	TGTGCCAGCAGTTTAAGCGTCGAGCAGTACTTC	CASSLSVEQYF
TRBJ1-2	TRBV29-1	.	.	TGCAGCGTTGATACCAGGTCCTATGGCTACACCTTC	CSVDTRSYGYTF
TRBJ2-5	TRBV12-3/TRBV12-4	once	.	TGTGCCAGCAGTTTCAGGGCGGAAGAGACCCAGTACTTC	CASSFRAEETQYF
TRBJ1-2	TRBV4-2	.	TRBD1	TGTGCCAGCAGCGGGACAGGTCGGGACTATGGCTACACCTTC	CASSGTGRDYGYTF
TRBJ1-1	TRBV7-2	.	.	TGTGCCAGCAGCTTAGGCGGCAACCCTTTTACTGAAGCTTTCTTT	CASSLGGNPFTEAFF
TRBJ1-3	TRBV2	.	.	TGTGCCAGCAGTGTCGAGGGCTCTGGAAACACCATATATTTT	CASSVEGSGNTIYF
TRBJ2-2	TRBV9	.	TRBD1	TGTGCCAGCAAAAACGACAGGGTGAACACCGGGGAGCTGTTTTTT	CASKNDRVNTGELFF
TRBJ1-4	TRBV18	.	.	TGTGCCAGCTCACCCCGGGGGGTTCGCGCTGCTAATGAAAAACTGTTTTTT	CASSPRGVRAANEKLFF
TRBJ1-1	TRBV3-1/TRBV3-2	.	.	TGTGCCAGCAGCCAAGTGCGGATGAACACTGAAGCTTTCTTT	CASSQVRMNTEAFF
TRBJ1-1	TRBV4-2	.	TRBD1	TGTGCCAGCAGCCAAGAAGGGACAGGGGTGAACACTGAAGCTTTCTTT	CASSQEGTGVNTEAFF
TRBJ1-5	TRBV6-6	.	TRBD1	TGTGCCAGCAGTTATTTCGGACAGGAGATCAATCAGCCCCAGCATTTT	CASSYFGQEINQPQHF